Detailed here is one TCR beta chain. This clone has only a few counts. The specificity of this receptor is unknown. No much larger clone exists at a distance of one base, and base qualities are not known. Each donor gave one peripheral blood draw, averaging approximately 110 mL, which was collected into heparinised tubes. A BD FACSAria II and a panel including CD45RO, CCR7, CD25, CD127, CD95 and CD27 were used to sort naive, central memory, regulatory and stem cell-like memory CD4+ T cells. A purity above 98% was achieved for all sorted populations. PBMCs were isolated right away by Lymphoprep density gradient centrifugation and were stained directly, without culture. So that batch effects would be minimized, each experiment stained and sorted samples in pairs, pairing one healthy donor with one patient. The sample belongs to a study of beta chain features in type 1 diabetes (dated by TCRdb to the late 2010s). Study-level background: Patients and healthy donors did not differ in mean age, gender distribution, total cell number or subset yield. The study compared TCRB repertoires of sorted circulating CD4+ T cell subsets between recently diagnosed type 1 diabetes patients and matched healthy donors. Across all samples, 107,917,701 sorted cells were examined, and cell number per subset correlated strongly with RNA yield. Naive and central memory subsets were obtained from all 30 or so donors, but regulatory and stem cell-like memory subsets were isolated from only 8 patients and roughly eight healthy donors.

CDR1 and CDR2, per the germline V gene, are WSHSY and SAAADI. Reading from cysteine to phenylalanine, the CDR3 counts 14 amino acids. Of all the DNA, just the CDR3 is kept, 42 bases in frame from base 1. A distance of 15 bases separates the germline ends of V and J, which lose 6 bases and 4 bases respectively. The entire isolated RNA was reverse transcribed using the High Capacity cDNA Reverse Transcription Kit, and thus expressed TCRB transcripts were sequenced. Deep immunoSEQ sequencing was performed on naive, central memory and regulatory T cell samples, with an average of roughly 3.6 million total reads per sample. Sorted cells were lysed in RLT buffer, and RNA was extracted using DNase-treated RNeasy Micro or Mini kits according to cell number. To prevent cross-contamination, every cell subset was processed on its own, while patient and healthy donor samples were processed together. TCRB sequences were amplified from cDNA with the immunoSEQ multiplex PCR, producing 87-bp fragments spanning the CDR3 region. Sequencing of the amplicons was performed on the Illumina HiSeq platform. As for the authors' bioinformatics: PCR bias was corrected computationally using synthetic template baselines, and reads within Hamming distance 2 were collapsed, with unmergeable singletons discarded. Reads were aligned against IMGT so that V, D and J genes, CDR3 length and insertions or deletions at six rearrangement sites could be assigned. Within each subset, clonotype counts were normalized to sorted cell number, after which true diversity and Gini coefficients were computed with the tcR R package. The overlap coefficient, calculated on TCRB nucleotide sequences, was used to measure repertoire sharing. This immuneACCESS table, as held by TCRdb, lists in-frame sequences with V and J called but not all clones. Of the missing ones, under half trace to an unresolved V gene in checked studies; the others have no known cause. The V and J calls and clone size are taken from that table; D and trimming were inferred from the DNA. This sample comprises about 150,000 clones, roughly 8% of them detected only once. The ten largest make up roughly 0.5% of the sample.

The paper as a whole reports these results and caveats: Naive, central memory and regulatory TCRB repertoires appeared to be more similar among patients than among healthy donors. Because cDNA was sequenced instead of genomic DNA, activated cells with high expression could be over-represented, although the groups did not differ in activation or CD3 levels. Because small numbers of individuals were included in the HLA sub-analyses, any influence of HLA type on TCRB rearrangement was left unresolved. A moderate but significant shortening of TCRB CDR3 length was observed in type 1 diabetes patients in all four CD4+ subsets. PCR may preferentially amplify shorter templates, but because patient and control samples were amplified and corrected together, any resulting skew would affect both groups equally. At VDJ recombination sites, patients with type 1 diabetes made fewer insertions and deleted more nucleotides, a pattern implying thymic rearrangement abnormalities.

The sequenced sample consisted of central memory CD4+ T cells from blood. This clonotype was obtained from a man between 18 and 35 years old with type 1 diabetes. The sequence is built from TRBV10-2 and TRBJ2-5; TRBD1 is a weak D gene call, 6 bases matching. CDR3 loop: CASRGHRDGETQYF. In nucleotide form, the sequence is TGCGCCAGCAGGGGGCACAGGGACGGAGAGACCCAGTACTTC.